A selection of T cell receptor beta chains follows, all from one sample in a study of cytomegalovirus exposure and HLA in healthy donors. Clones were read by immunoSEQ multiplex PCR, and TCRdb kept only the in-frame ones, dropping some. The data hold approximately 110,000 clones, with 75% to 80% observed a single time. Sequenced: PBMCs. These receptors all stem from a man between 40 and 49 years old in good health and CMV-seronegative. Each CDR3 is given with its conserved first and last residue. Each record gives: J gene, clone size, V gene, D gene, CDR3 DNA, CDR3 protein. The D gene is left open where the match is weak. Clone size appears in some rows only: once, few, many, or a class for an expanded clone.

J gene: TRBJ1-4; clone size: -; V gene: TRBV4-2; D gene: -; CDR3 DNA: TGTGCCAGCAGCCAAGATCGTCTCGAGACAACTAATGAAAAACTGTTTTTT; CDR3 protein: CASSQDRLETTNEKLFF
J gene: TRBJ2-2; clone size: few; V gene: TRBV7-9; D gene: TRBD1; CDR3 DNA: TGTGCCAGCAGCGAGGGACAGGGCCTGAACACCGGGGAGCTGTTTTTT; CDR3 protein: CASSEGQGLNTGELFF
J gene: TRBJ2-1; clone size: -; V gene: TRBV4-3; D gene: TRBD2; CDR3 DNA: TGCGCCAGCAGCTTTCGGGGGGGCGGATACAATGAGCAGTTCTTC; CDR3 protein: CASSFRGGGYNEQFF
J gene: TRBJ1-1; clone size: -; V gene: TRBV19; D gene: TRBD1; CDR3 DNA: TGTGCCAGCATGAGGGTACAGGGGGACACTGAAGCTTTCTTT; CDR3 protein: CASMRVQGDTEAFF
J gene: TRBJ1-2; clone size: -; V gene: TRBV29-1; D gene: -; CDR3 DNA: TGCAGCGCTTCAGCGGGCTATGGCTACACCTTC; CDR3 protein: CSASAGYGYTF
J gene: TRBJ1-1; clone size: -; V gene: TRBV10-3; D gene: TRBD1; CDR3 DNA: TGTGCCATCAGTGGGCCGGACAGGGGAGGGACTGAAGCTCTCTTT; CDR3 protein: CAISGPDRGGTEALF
J gene: TRBJ2-7; clone size: -; V gene: TRBV7-2; D gene: TRBD1; CDR3 DNA: TGTGCCAGCAGCTTACCGGGACAGCTCTACGAGCAGTACTTC; CDR3 protein: CASSLPGQLYEQYF
J gene: TRBJ1-2; clone size: -; V gene: TRBV6-5; D gene: TRBD1; CDR3 DNA: TGTGCCAGCAGTGCGGGGACAGGGGGCTATGGCTACACCTTC; CDR3 protein: CASSAGTGGYGYTF
J gene: TRBJ2-7; clone size: few; V gene: TRBV7-8; D gene: TRBD2; CDR3 DNA: TGTGCCAGCAGCCGGACTAGCTCCTACGAGCAGTACTTC; CDR3 protein: CASSRTSSYEQYF
J gene: TRBJ2-3; clone size: once; V gene: TRBV6-1; D gene: TRBD2; CDR3 DNA: TGTGCCAGCAGTGAAGCGGGATTAGCGGGGGGTTACACAGATACGCAGTATTTT; CDR3 protein: CASSEAGLAGGYTDTQYF
J gene: TRBJ1-4; clone size: -; V gene: TRBV5-1; D gene: -; CDR3 DNA: TGCGCCAGCAGCCCCCCCCGGGGGGGATCCAATGAAAAACTGTTTTTT; CDR3 protein: CASSPPRGGSNEKLFF
J gene: TRBJ1-6; clone size: -; V gene: TRBV27; D gene: TRBD1; CDR3 DNA: TGTGCCAGCAGTCCCGGGACAGGGGGTTTCGGTTCACCCCTCCACTTT; CDR3 protein: CASSPGTGGFGSPLHF
J gene: TRBJ2-3; clone size: -; V gene: TRBV5-1; D gene: -; CDR3 DNA: TGCGCCAGCAGCTTCCGGGTATTGGATACGCAGTATTTT; CDR3 protein: CASSFRVLDTQYF
J gene: TRBJ1-1; clone size: few; V gene: TRBV2; D gene: -; CDR3 DNA: TGTGCCAGCAGTCCCCGACAGGAAGCTTTCTTT; CDR3 protein: CASSPRQEAFF
J gene: TRBJ1-6; clone size: -; V gene: TRBV2; D gene: TRBD1; CDR3 DNA: TGTGCCAGCAGAAGGACAGGGGTTGGATCACCCCTCCACTTT; CDR3 protein: CASRRTGVGSPLHF
J gene: TRBJ1-1; clone size: -; V gene: TRBV5-1; D gene: -; CDR3 DNA: TGCGCCAGCAGCGTCACAGGGCCTGAAGCTTTCTTT; CDR3 protein: CASSVTGPEAFF
J gene: TRBJ1-1; clone size: once; V gene: TRBV5-1; D gene: TRBD1; CDR3 DNA: TGCGCCAGCAGCTTAATGGGACAGTCTAACACTGAAGCTTTCTTT; CDR3 protein: CASSLMGQSNTEAFF
J gene: TRBJ1-2; clone size: -; V gene: TRBV7-2; D gene: TRBD1; CDR3 DNA: TGTGCCAGCAGCATACCCGGGACAGTCTATGGCTACACCTTC; CDR3 protein: CASSIPGTVYGYTF
J gene: TRBJ2-7; clone size: -; V gene: TRBV6-1; D gene: -; CDR3 DNA: TGTGCCAGCAGTGAATTAACCTACGAGCAGTACTTC; CDR3 protein: CASSELTYEQYF
J gene: TRBJ1-6; clone size: -; V gene: TRBV25-1; D gene: -; CDR3 DNA: TGTGCCAGCAGTGAATATAGGGGTAGGGATTCACCCCTCCACTTT; CDR3 protein: CASSEYRGRDSPLHF
J gene: TRBJ2-2; clone size: -; V gene: TRBV4-3; D gene: -; CDR3 DNA: TGCGCCAGCAGCCAAGACGACACCGGGGAGCTGTTTTTT; CDR3 protein: CASSQDDTGELFF
J gene: TRBJ2-2; clone size: -; V gene: TRBV5-1; D gene: TRBD1; CDR3 DNA: TGCGCCAGCAGCTCCGGACAGGGGTCATTTACCGGGGAGCTGTTTTTT; CDR3 protein: CASSSGQGSFTGELFF
J gene: TRBJ1-5; clone size: -; V gene: TRBV7-2; D gene: -; CDR3 DNA: TGTGCCAGCAGCTTAGATTCAGGGGTGAAGCCCCCGCATTTT; CDR3 protein: CASSLDSGVKPPHF
J gene: TRBJ2-5; clone size: -; V gene: TRBV5-5; D gene: -; CDR3 DNA: TGTGCCAGCAGCTTGGCTTGGGTCGGGGAGACCCAGTACTTC; CDR3 protein: CASSLAWVGETQYF
J gene: TRBJ2-7; clone size: -; V gene: TRBV27; D gene: -; CDR3 DNA: TGTGCCAGCAGTTTAGGGGGGTCTGGGCTCAACGAGCAGTACTTC; CDR3 protein: CASSLGGSGLNEQYF
J gene: TRBJ2-6; clone size: -; V gene: TRBV19; D gene: -; CDR3 DNA: TGTGCCAGTAGTATAGATCTAGGCTCTGGGGCCAACGTCCTGACTTTC; CDR3 protein: CASSIDLGSGANVLTF
J gene: TRBJ1-1; clone size: -; V gene: TRBV27; D gene: TRBD1; CDR3 DNA: TGTGCCAGCAGTTCCTCGGACAGGGGGCTTACTGAAGCTTTCTTT; CDR3 protein: CASSSSDRGLTEAFF
J gene: TRBJ2-7; clone size: once; V gene: TRBV5-1; D gene: TRBD2; CDR3 DNA: TGCGCCAGCAGCTTGGATTCGCGGGGGAACGAGCAGTACTTC; CDR3 protein: CASSLDSRGNEQYF
J gene: TRBJ2-3; clone size: -; V gene: TRBV6-1; D gene: -; CDR3 DNA: TGTGCCACCATACGGGTCCTCGGAGATACGCAGTATTTT; CDR3 protein: CATIRVLGDTQYF
J gene: TRBJ2-7; clone size: -; V gene: TRBV7-9; D gene: -; CDR3 DNA: TGTGCCAGCAGCGACCGGGAGATGATCTACGAGCAGTACTTC; CDR3 protein: CASSDREMIYEQYF
J gene: TRBJ2-4; clone size: -; V gene: TRBV7-2; D gene: -; CDR3 DNA: TGTGCCAGCAGCTTCTCAAGCGGGAACATTCAGTACTTC; CDR3 protein: CASSFSSGNIQYF